This TCR beta chain was captured in a study of cytomegalovirus exposure and HLA in healthy donors. Study information: Unique TCR beta sequences numbering fewer than 130 million came from 150 million to 200 million T cells in an earlier analysis. Study outcomes and limitations: It has been reported that TCR beta sequences accurately predicted the HLA-A and HLA-B alleles of most subjects. Common viral pathogens seemed, in a later analysis, to connect with several of the most significant clusters. The investigators catalogued about 170 TCR beta chains as cytomegalovirus-associated.

About this clone: Its target is unknown.

The V end lost 5 bases, the J end lost 5 bases, and 18 bases lay between the germline ends. The CDR3 has 15 residues. Germline V gene sequence: CDR1 MNHNS, CDR2 SASEGT. Primers: 60 Vbeta forward and 13 Jbeta reverse. Sequencing was performed with immunoSEQ multiplex PCR; in TCRdb, only in-frame clones are kept and a portion is missing. The table lists 150,000 or so clones, roughly 80% of them singletons. The TCR sequence derives from a male donor in good health and CMV-seropositive. Material for sequencing was PBMCs. This chain links TRBV6-1 with TRBJ1-1; the D gene is possibly TRBD1 (6 bases). For the CDR3, the DNA is TGTGCCAGCAGTCGGCCCACCCACAGGGTGACTGAAGCTTTCTTT. It is translated as CASSRPTHRVTEAFF.